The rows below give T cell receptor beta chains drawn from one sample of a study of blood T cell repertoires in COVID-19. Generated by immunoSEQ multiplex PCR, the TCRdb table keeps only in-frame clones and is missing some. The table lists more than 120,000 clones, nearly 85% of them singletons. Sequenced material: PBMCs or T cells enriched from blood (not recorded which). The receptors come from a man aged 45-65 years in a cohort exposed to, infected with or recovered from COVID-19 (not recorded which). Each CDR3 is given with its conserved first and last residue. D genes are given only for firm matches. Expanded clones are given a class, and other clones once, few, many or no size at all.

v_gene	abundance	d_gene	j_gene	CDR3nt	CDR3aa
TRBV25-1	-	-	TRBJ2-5	TGTGCCAGCAGTCCCCTAAGGGGCCCCGCCCAAGAGACCCAGTACTTC	CASSPLRGPAQETQYF
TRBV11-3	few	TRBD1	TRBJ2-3	TGTGCCAGCAGCAGCGGACAGGGCCATTCTAGCGAGGGACGAGATACGCAGTATTTT	CASSSGQGHSSEGRDTQYF
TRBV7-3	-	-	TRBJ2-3	TGTGCCAGCAGCTTAAGGGGGCGGGTCACAGATACGCAGTATTTT	CASSLRGRVTDTQYF
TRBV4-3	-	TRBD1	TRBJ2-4	TGCGCCAGCAGCCAAGCTAGGGACAGGATAGCCAAAAACATTCAGTACTTC	CASSQARDRIAKNIQYF
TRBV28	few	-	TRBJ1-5	TGTGCCAGCAGTTTATCCATTTATCAGCCCCAGCATTTT	CASSLSIYQPQHF
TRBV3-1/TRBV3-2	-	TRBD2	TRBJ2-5	TGTGCCAGCAGCCCGAGACCCCCTGGCGGGAGGGCCCGTGAGACCCAGTACTTC	CASSPRPPGGRARETQYF
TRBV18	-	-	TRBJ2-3	TGTGCCAGCTCACCTATCAGGGAATTCGCCGTCACAGATACGCAGTATTTT	CASSPIREFAVTDTQYF
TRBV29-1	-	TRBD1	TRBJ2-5	TGCAGCGTAGCCCCTACAGGGGGCGCGGAGACCCAGTACTTC	CSVAPTGGAETQYF
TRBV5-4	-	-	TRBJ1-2	TGTGCCAGCAGCGTCGGACAGAGTGCTAACTATGGCTACACCTTC	CASSVGQSANYGYTF
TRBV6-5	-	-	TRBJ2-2	TGTGCCAGCAGTACCCAGTCGAACACCGGGGAGCTGTTTTTT	CASSTQSNTGELFF
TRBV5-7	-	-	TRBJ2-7	TGTGCCAGCAGCTTGGTGTTAGCGTCCCGCCTAGGGGAGCAGTACTTC	CASSLVLASRLGEQYF
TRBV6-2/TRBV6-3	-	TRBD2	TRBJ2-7	TGTGCCAGCAGTTTGGGAGGCGGGAGGGCCTCAGACGAGCAGTACTTC	CASSLGGGRASDEQYF
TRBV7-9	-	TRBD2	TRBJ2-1	TGTGCCAGCAGCTTAGCTGGGACTAGCGGGGGCCCCCTAGGAGAGCAGTTCTTC	CASSLAGTSGGPLGEQFF
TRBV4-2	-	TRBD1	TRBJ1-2	TGTGCCAGCAGCCAAGATCAGGGTGGGACAGGGGTAGGTTATGGCTACACCTTC	CASSQDQGGTGVGYGYTF
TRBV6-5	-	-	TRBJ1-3	TGTGCCAGCAGTTACGGGGAGGGGAGCGGAAACACCATATATTTT	CASSYGEGSGNTIYF
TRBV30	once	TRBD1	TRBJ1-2	TGTGCCTGGAGTGCAGGGGGCTATGGCTACACCTTC	CAWSAGGYGYTF
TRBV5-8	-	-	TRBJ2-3	TGTGCCAGCAGCTTCGGTGGGGGCCTTTACACAGATACGCAGTATTTT	CASSFGGGLYTDTQYF
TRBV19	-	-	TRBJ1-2	TGTGCCAGTAGGAGTATCGCTAACTATGGCTACACCTTC	CASRSIANYGYTF
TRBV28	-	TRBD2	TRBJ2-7	TGTGCCAGCAGTGAGCCTAGCGGGATTCCGCGCGACGAGCAGTACTTC	CASSEPSGIPRDEQYF
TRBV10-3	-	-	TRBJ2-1	TGTGCCATCAGGACAGGTGGGAAAAATGAGCAGTTCTTC	CAIRTGGKNEQFF
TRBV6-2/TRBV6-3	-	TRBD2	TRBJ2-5	TGTGCCAGCAGTCAATGGGAAGTAGCGGGAGGGAGGTACTTGGAAGAGACCCAGTACTTC	CASSQWEVAGGRYLEETQYF
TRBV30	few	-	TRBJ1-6	TGTGCCTGGTGTAACAGGGCGGTTGCTTCACCCCTCCACTTT	CAWCNRAVASPLHF
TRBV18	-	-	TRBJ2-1	TGTGCCAGCTCACCCCAGTTTGACAATGAGCAGTTCTTC	CASSPQFDNEQFF
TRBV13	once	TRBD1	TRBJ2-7	TGTGCCAGCAGCCCCGCCGGACAGGGAGGCTACGAGCAGTACTTC	CASSPAGQGGYEQYF
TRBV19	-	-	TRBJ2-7	TGTGCCAGTAGCACAGGTCCCTCCTACGAGCAGTACTTC	CASSTGPSYEQYF
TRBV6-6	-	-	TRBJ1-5	TGTGCCAGCAGTTCAGGTCCCGACAGCAGCAATCAGCCCCAGCATTTT	CASSSGPDSSNQPQHF
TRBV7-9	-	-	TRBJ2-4	TGTGCCAGCAGCTTGGGCAGGCAAAACATTCAGTACTTC	CASSLGRQNIQYF
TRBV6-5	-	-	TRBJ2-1	TGTGCCAGCAGTTACTCCTCGGTCAATGAGCAGTTCTTC	CASSYSSVNEQFF
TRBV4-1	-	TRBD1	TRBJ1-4	TGCGCCAGCAGCCAAGGGGACAGGACTAATGAAAAACTGTTTTTT	CASSQGDRTNEKLFF
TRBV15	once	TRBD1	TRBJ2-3	TGTGCCACCAGCAGGGGACAGGGAGTCGCAGATACGCAGTATTTT	CATSRGQGVADTQYF
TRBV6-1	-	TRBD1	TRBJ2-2	TGTGCCAGCAGTGAGACAGGGCACACCGGGGAGCTGTTTTTT	CASSETGHTGELFF
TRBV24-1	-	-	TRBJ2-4	TGTGCCACCAGTGATTTGCCGAGGATGCTATACATTCAGTACTTC	CATSDLPRMLYIQYF
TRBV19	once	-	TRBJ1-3	TGTGCCAGCGCTTTTGGGCCCGACTCTGGAAACACCATATATTTT	CASAFGPDSGNTIYF
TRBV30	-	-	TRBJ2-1	TGTGCCTGGGCTGGGGGGTCTTCCAATGAGCAGTTCTTC	CAWAGGSSNEQFF
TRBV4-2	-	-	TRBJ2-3	TGTGCCAGCAGCCAAGATTGGAGGGAATCAGATACGCAGTATTTT	CASSQDWRESDTQYF
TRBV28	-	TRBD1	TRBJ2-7	TGTGCCAGCTGCGCCGGGACAGGGTACTCCTACGAGCAGTACTTC	CASCAGTGYSYEQYF
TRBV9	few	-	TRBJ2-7	TGTGCCAGCAGCGTAGGACCCAGGGGAGTATCCGAGCAGTACTTC	CASSVGPRGVSEQYF
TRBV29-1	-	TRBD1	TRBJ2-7	TGCAGCGTTGAAGTCGCCGGGACAGGGAGGGACTACGAGCAGTACTTC	CSVEVAGTGRDYEQYF
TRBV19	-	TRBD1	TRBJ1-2	TGTGCCAGTAGTGGGACAGCTAACTATGGCTACACCTTC	CASSGTANYGYTF
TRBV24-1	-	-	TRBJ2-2	TGTGCCACCAGTGGAAGCACCACCGGGGAGCTGTTTTTT	CATSGSTTGELFF
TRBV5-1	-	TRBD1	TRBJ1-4	TGCGCCAGCAGCTTGGGACAGGGAGGTGGAGAAAAACTGTTTTTT	CASSLGQGGGEKLFF
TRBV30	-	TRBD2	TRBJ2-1	TGTGCCTGGACAGGACTAGCGGGAGAGCAGTTCTTC	CAWTGLAGEQFF